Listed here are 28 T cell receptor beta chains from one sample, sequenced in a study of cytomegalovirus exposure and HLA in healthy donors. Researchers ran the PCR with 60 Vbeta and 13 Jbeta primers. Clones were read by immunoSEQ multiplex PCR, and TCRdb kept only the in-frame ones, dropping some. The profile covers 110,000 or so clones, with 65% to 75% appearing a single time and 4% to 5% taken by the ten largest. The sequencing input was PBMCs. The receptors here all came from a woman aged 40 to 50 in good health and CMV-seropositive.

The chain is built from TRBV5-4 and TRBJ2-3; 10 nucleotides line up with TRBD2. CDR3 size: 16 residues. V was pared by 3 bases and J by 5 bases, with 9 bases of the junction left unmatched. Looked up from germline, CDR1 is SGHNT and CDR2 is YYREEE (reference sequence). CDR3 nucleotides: TGTGCCAGCAGCTCCGGTATAGCGGGGGGTCAAGATACGCAGTATTTT. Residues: CASSSGIAGGQDTQYF.

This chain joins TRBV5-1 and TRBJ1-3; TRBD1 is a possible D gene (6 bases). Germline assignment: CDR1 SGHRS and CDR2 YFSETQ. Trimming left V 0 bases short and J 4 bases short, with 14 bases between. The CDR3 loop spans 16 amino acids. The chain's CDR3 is CASSLDRAAAGNTIYF. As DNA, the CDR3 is TGCGCCAGCAGCTTGGACAGGGCCGCGGCCGGAAACACCATATATTTT.

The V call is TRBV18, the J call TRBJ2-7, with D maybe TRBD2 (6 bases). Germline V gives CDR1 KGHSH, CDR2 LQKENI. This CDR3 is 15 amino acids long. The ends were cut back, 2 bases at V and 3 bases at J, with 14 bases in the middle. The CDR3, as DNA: TGTGCCAGCTCACCATCCACGGCTAGCGTCTACGAGCAGTACTTC. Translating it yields CASSPSTASVYEQYF.

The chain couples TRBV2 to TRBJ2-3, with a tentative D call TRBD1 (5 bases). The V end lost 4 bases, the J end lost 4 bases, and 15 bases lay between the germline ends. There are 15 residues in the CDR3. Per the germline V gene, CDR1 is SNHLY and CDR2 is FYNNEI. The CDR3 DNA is TGTGCCAGCAGTGTAGGGCAGGGCGGTGCAGATACGCAGTATTTT. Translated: CASSVGQGGADTQYF.

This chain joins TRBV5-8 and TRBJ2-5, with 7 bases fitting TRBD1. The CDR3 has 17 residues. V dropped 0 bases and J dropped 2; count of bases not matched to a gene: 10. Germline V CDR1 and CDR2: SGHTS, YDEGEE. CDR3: CASSLEGAGPKQETQYF. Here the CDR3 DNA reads TGTGCCAGCAGCTTGGAGGGGGCAGGGCCCAAGCAAGAGACCCAGTACTTC.

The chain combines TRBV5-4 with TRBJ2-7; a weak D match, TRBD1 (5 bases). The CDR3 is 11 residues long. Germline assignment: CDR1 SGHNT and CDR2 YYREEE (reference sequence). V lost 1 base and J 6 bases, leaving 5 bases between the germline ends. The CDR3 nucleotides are TGTGCCAGCAGCTTGACAGGCGAGCAGTACTTC. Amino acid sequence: CASSLTGEQYF.

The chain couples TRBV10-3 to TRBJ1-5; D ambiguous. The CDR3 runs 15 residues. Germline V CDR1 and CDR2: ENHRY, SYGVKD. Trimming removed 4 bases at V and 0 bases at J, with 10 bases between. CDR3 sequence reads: CAISGGPASNQPQHF. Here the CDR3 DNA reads TGTGCCATCAGTGGAGGTCCTGCTAGCAATCAGCCCCAGCATTTT.

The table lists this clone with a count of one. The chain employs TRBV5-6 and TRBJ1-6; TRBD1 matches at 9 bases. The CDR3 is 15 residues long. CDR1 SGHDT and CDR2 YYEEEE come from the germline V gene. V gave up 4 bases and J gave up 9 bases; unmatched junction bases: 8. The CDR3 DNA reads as TGTGCCAGCAGCGTACGGGACAGGGAAGTTTCACCCCTCCACTTT. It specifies CASSVRDREVSPLHF.

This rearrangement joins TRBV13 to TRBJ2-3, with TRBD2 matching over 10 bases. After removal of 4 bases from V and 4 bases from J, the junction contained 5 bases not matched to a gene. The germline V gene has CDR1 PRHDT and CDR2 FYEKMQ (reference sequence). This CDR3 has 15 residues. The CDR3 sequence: CASSSLAGASDTQYF. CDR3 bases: TGTGCCAGCAGCTCCCTAGCGGGGGCATCAGATACGCAGTATTTT.

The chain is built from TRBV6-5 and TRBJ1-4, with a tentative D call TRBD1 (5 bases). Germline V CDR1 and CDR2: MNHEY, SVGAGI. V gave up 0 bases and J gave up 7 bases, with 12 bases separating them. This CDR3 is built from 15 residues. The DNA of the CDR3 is TGTGCCAGCAGTTACTCCAGGGATAGGGCTGAAAAACTGTTTTTT. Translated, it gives CASSYSRDRAEKLFF.

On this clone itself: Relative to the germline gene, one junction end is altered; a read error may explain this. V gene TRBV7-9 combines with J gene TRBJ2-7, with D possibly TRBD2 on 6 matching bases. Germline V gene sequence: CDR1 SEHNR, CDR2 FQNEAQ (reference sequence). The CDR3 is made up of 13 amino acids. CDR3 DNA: TGTTCCAGCAGCTTACGCACTAGCAACGAGCAGTACTTC. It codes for CSSSLRTSNEQYF.

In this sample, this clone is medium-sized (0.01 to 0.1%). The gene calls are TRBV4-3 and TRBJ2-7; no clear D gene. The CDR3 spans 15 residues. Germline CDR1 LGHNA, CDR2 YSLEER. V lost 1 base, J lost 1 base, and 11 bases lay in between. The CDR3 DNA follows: TGCGCCAGCAGCCAAGTTTACGGAGCGTCCTACGAGCAGTACTTC. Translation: CASSQVYGASYEQYF.

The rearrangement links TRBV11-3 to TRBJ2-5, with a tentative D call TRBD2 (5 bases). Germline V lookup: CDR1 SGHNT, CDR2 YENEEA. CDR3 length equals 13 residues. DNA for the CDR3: TGTGCTAGCGTTGCCCGGGGAGCAGAGACCCAGTACTTC. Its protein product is CASVARGAETQYF.

The CDR3 sequence: CAWSGIAGHTYNEQFF. The CDR3 bases are TGTGCCTGGAGCGGTATAGCGGGGCATACCTACAATGAGCAGTTCTTC. V is TRBV30 and J is TRBJ2-1; TRBD2 aligns across 8 bases. This CDR3 comprises 16 residues. V shed 3 bases, J shed 2 bases, and the junction held 9 bases outside the gene matches. Germline V gene data show CDR1 as GTSNPN and CDR2 as SVGIG (reference sequence).

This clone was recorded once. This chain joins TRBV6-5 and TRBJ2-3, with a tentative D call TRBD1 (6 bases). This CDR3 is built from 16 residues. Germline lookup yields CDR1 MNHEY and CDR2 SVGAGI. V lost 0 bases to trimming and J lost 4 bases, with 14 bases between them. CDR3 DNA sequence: TGTGCCAGCAGTTACTCTTCAGGGGAGTATGCAGATACGCAGTATTTT. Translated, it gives CASSYSSGEYADTQYF.

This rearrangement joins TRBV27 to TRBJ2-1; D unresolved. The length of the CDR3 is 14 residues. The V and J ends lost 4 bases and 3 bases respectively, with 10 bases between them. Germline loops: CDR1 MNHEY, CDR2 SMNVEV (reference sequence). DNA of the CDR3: TGTGCCAGCAGTTCCTCCCTTTTCTACAATGAGCAGTTCTTC. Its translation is CASSSSLFYNEQFF.

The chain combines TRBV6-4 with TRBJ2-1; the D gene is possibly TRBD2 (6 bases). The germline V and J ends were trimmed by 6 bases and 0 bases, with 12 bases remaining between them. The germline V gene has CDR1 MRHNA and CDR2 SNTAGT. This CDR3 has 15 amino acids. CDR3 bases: TGTGCCAGCAGCCGGGACGGGAGCTCCTACAATGAGCAGTTCTTC. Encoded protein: CASSRDGSSYNEQFF.

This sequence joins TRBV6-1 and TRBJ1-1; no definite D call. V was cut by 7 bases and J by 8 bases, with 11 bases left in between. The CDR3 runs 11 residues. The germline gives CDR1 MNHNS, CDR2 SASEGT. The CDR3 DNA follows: TGTGCCAGCACAATGGGAGGGGAAGCTTTCTTT. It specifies CASTMGGEAFF.

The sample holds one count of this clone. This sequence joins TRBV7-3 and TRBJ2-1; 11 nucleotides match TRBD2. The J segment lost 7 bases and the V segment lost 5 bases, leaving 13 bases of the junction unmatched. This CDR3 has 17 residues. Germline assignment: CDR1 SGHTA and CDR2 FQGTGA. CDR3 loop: CASSGEGLAGGRNEQFF. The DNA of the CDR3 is TGTGCCAGCAGCGGGGAGGGGCTAGCGGGAGGCCGGAATGAGCAGTTCTTC.

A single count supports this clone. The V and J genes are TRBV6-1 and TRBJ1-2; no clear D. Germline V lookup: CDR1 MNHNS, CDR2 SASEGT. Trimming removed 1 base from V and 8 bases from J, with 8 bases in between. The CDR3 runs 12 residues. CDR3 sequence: CASSEVPGGYTF. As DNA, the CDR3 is TGTGCCAGCAGTGAAGTCCCAGGAGGCTACACCTTC.

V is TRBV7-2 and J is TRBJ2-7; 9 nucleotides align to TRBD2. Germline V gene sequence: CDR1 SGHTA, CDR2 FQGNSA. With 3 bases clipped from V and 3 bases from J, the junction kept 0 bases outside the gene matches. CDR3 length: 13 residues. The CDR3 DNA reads TGTGCCAGCAGCTTGCGGGGGGGCTACGAGCAGTACTTC. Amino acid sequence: CASSLRGGYEQYF.

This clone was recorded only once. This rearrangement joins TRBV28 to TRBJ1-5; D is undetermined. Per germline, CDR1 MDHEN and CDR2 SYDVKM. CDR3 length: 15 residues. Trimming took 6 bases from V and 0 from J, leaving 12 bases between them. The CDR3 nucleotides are TGTGCCAGCAGAACAGAAAGTTATAGCAATCAGCCCCAGCATTTT. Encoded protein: CASRTESYSNQPQHF.

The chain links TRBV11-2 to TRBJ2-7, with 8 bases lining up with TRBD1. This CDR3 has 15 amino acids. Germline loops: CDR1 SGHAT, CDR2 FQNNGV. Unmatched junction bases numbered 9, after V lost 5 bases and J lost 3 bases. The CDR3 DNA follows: TGTGCCAGCAGCCCTCTGGACAGGGCGGACTACGAGCAGTACTTC. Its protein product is CASSPLDRADYEQYF.

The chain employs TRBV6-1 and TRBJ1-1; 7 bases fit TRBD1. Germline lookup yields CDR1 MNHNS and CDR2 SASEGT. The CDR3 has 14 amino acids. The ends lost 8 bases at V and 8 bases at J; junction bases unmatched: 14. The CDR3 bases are TGTGCCAGCTCCCAGAACAGGGGACAAGTAGAAGCTTTCTTT. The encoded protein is CASSQNRGQVEAFF.

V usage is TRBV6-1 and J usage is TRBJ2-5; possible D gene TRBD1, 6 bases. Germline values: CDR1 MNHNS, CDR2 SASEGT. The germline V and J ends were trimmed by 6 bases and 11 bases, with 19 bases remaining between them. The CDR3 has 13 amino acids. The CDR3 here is CASSPYRAWEQYF. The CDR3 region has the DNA TGTGCCAGCAGCCCTTACAGGGCATGGGAGCAGTACTTC.

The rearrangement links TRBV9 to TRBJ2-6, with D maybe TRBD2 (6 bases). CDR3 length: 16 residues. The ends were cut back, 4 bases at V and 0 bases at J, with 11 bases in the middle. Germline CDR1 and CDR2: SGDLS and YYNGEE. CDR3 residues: CASSSGLSSGANVLTF. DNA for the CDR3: TGTGCCAGCAGCTCGGGACTCAGCTCTGGGGCCAACGTCCTGACTTTC.

DNA for the CDR3: TGTGCCACCAGCAGAGATAGGGGGGGCACCGGGGAGCTGTTTTTT. Amino acid sequence: CATSRDRGGTGELFF. The rearrangement links TRBV15 to TRBJ2-2; possibly TRBD2 for D (7 bases). Germline lookup yields CDR1 LNHNV and CDR2 YYDKDF (reference sequence). The CDR3 sequence is 15 residues long. The V end lost 0 bases, the J end lost 4 bases, and 9 bases lay between the germline ends.

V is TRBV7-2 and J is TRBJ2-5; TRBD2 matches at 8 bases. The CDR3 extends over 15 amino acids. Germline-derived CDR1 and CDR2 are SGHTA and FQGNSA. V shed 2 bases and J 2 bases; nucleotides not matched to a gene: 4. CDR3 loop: CASSLLSGEQETQYF. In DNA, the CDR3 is TGTGCCAGCAGCTTACTTAGCGGGGAACAAGAGACCCAGTACTTC.